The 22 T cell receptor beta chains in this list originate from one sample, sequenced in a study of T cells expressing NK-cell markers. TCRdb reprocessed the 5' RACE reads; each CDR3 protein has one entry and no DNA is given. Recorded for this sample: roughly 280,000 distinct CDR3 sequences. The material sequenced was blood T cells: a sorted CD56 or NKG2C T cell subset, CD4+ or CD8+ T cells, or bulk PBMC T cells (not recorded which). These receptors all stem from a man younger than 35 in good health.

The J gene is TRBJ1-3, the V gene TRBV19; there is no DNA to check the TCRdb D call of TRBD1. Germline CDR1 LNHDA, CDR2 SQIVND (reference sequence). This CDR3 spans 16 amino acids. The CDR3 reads CASTSTEMHSGNTIYF.

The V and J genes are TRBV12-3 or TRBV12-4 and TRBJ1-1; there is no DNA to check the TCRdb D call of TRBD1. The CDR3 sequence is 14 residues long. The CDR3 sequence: CASKETARDTEAFF.

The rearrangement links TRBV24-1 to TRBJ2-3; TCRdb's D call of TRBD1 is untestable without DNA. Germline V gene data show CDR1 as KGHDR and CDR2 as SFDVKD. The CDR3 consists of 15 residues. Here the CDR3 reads CATSDRMDRGRTQYF.

The CDR3 loop reads CASRTGTEIQETQYF. This sequence joins TRBV6-1 and TRBJ2-5; without DNA, the TCRdb call of TRBD1 cannot be checked. The CDR3 is 15 residues long. Germline assignment: CDR1 MNHNS and CDR2 SASEGT.

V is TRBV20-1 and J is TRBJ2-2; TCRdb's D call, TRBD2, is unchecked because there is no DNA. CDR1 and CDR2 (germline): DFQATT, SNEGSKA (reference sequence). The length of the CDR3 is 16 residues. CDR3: CSARDRAGGYTGELFF.

The CDR3 loop reads CASSYPGRQGGTQYF. The chain carries TRBV6-5 and TRBJ2-5; TCRdb outputs TRBD1, but without DNA this stays unchecked. The CDR3 is 15 residues long. Per germline, CDR1 MNHEY and CDR2 SVGAGI.

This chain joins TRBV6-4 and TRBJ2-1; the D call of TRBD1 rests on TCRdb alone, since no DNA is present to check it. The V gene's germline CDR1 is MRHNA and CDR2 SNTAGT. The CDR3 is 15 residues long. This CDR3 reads CASSVGTGSNNEQFF.

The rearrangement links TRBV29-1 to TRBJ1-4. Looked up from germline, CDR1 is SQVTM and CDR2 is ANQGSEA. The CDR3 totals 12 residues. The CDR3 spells CSVLEGWEKLFF.

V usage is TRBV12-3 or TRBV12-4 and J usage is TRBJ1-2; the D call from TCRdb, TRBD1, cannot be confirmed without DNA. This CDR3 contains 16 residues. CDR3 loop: CASSLGFPLGDYGYTF.

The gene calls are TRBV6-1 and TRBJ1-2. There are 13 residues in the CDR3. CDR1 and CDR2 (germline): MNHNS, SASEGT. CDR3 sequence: CASRKTANYGYTF.

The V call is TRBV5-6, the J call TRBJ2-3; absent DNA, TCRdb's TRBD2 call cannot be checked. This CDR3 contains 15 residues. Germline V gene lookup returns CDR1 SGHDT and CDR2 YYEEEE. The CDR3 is CASSRIGAGKDTQYF.

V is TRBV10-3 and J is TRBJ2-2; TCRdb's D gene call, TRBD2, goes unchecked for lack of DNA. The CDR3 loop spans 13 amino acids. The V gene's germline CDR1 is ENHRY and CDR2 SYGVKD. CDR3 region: CAIKREDTGELFF.

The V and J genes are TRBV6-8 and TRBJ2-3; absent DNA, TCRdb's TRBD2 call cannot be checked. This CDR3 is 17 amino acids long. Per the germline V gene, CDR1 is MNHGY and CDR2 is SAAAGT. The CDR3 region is CASSYRAGGQSTDTQYF.

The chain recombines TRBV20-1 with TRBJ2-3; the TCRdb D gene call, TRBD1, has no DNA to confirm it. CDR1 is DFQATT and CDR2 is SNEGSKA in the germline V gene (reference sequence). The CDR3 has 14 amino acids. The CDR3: CSAERQIPTDTQYF.

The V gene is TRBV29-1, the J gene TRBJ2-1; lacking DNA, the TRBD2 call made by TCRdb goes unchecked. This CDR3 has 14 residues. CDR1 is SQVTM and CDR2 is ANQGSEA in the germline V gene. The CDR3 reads CSVDPSGIYNEQFF.

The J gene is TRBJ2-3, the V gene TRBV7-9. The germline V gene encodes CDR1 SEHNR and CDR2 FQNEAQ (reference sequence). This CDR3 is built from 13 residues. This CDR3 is CASSPLRVYTQYF.

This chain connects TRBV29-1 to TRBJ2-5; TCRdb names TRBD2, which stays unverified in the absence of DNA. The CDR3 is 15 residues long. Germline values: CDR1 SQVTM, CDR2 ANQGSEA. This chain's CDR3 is CSARGVGGGRETQYF.

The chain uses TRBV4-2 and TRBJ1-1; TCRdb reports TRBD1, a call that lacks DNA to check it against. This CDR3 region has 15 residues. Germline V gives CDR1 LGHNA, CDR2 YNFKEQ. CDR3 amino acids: CASSPGRQGLTEAFF.

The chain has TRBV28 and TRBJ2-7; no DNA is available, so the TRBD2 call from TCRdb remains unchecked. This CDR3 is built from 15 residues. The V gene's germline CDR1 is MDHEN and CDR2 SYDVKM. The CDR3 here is CASSTPASGSYEQYF.

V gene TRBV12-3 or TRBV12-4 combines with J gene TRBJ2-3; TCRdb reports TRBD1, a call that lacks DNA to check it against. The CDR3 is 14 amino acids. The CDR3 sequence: CASSLEGPGDTQYF.

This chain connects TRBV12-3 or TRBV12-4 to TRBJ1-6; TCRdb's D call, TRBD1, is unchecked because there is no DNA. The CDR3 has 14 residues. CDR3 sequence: CASSQGAGNSPLHF.

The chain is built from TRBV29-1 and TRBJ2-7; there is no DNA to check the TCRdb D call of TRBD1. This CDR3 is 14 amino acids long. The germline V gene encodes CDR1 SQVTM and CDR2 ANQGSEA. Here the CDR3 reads CSVGQGTQRYEQYF.